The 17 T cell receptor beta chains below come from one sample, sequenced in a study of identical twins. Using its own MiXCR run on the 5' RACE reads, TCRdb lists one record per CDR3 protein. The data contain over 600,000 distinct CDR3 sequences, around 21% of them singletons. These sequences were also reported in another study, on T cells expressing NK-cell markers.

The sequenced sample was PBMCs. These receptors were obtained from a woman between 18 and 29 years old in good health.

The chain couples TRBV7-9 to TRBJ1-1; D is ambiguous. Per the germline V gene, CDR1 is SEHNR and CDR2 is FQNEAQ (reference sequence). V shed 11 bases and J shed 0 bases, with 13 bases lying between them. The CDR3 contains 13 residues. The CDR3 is CACTDGLNTEAFF. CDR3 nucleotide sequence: TGTGCCTGCACGGACGGGTTGAACACTGAAGCTTTCTTT.

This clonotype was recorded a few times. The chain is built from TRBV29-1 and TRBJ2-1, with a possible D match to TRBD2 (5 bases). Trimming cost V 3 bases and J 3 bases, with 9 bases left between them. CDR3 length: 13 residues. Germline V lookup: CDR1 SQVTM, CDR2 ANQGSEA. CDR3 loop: CSVDDGNYNEQFF. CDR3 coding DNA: TGCAGCGTTGATGACGGGAACTACAATGAGCAGTTCTTC.

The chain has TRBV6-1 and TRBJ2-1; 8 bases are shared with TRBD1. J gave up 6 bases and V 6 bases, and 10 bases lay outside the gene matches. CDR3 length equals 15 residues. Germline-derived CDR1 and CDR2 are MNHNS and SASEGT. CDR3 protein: CASRRQGAQGNEQFF. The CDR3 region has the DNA TGTGCCAGCAGGCGCCAGGGGGCTCAAGGCAATGAGCAGTTCTTC.

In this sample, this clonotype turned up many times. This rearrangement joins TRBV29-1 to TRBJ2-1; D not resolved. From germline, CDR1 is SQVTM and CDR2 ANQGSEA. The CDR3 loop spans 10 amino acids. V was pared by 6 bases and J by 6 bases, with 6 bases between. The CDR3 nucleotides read TGCAGCGTCGGGTCCAATGAGCAGTTCTTC. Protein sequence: CSVGSNEQFF.

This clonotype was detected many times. The CDR3 coding sequence is TGTGCCAGCAGTGCATCTAGGGATGGCTACACCTTC. This encodes CASSASRDGYTF. The V gene is TRBV2, the J gene TRBJ1-2, with unresolved D. Germline V gives CDR1 SNHLY, CDR2 FYNNEI. The CDR3 covers 12 residues. Trimming removed 4 bases at V and 6 bases at J, with 9 bases between.

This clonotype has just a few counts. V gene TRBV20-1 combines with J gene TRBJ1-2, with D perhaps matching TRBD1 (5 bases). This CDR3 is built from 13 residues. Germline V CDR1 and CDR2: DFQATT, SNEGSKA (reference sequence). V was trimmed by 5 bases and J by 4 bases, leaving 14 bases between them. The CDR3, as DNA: TGCAGTGCTGGGGGACGGGGAAGCTATGGCTACACCTTC. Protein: CSAGGRGSYGYTF.

CDR3: CASSLGGTASNSPLHF. The CDR3 bases are TGCGCCAGCAGCTTGGGGGGGACAGCGTCTAATTCACCCCTCCACTTT. The chain combines TRBV5-1 with TRBJ1-6, with 7 bases matching TRBD1. Per germline, CDR1 SGHRS and CDR2 YFSETQ. The CDR3 sequence is 16 residues long. V was pared by 0 bases and J by 6 bases, with 6 bases of the junction left unmatched.

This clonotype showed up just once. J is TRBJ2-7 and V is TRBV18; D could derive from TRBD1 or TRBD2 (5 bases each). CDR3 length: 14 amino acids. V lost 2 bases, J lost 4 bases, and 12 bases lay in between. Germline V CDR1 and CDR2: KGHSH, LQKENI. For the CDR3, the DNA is TGTGCCAGCTCACCAGGGACCGATAAATACGAGCAGTACTTC. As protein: CASSPGTDKYEQYF.

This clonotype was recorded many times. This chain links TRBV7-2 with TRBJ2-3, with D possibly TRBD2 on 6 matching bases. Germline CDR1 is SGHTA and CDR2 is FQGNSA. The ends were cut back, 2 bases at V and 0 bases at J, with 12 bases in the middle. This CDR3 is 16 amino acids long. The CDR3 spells CASSLMRGFSTDTQYF. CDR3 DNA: TGTGCCAGCAGCTTAATGCGGGGCTTTAGCACAGATACGCAGTATTTT.

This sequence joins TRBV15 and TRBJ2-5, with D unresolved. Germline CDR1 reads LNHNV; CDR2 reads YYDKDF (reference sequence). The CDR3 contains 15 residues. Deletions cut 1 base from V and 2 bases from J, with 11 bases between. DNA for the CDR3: TGTGCCACCAGCAGAGCCAGAAAGGGACAAGAGACCCAGTACTTC. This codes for CATSRARKGQETQYF.

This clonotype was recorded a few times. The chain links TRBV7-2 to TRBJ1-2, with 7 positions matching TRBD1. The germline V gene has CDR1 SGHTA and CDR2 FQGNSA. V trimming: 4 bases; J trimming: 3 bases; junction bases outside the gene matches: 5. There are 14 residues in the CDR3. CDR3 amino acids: CASSSDQGDYGYTF. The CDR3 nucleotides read TGTGCCAGCAGCTCAGATCAGGGGGACTATGGCTACACCTTC.

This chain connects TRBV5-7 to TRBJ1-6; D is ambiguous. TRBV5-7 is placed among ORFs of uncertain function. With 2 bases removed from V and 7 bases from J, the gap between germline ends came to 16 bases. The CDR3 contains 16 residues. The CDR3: CASSFIWRIDNSPLHF. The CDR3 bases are TGTGCCAGCAGCTTTATCTGGAGGATTGACAATTCACCCCTCCACTTT.

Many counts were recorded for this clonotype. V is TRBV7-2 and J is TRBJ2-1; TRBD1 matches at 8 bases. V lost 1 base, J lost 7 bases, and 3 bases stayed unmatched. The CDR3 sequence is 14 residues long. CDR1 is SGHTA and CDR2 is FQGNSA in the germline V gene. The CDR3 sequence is CASSLGDRGNEQFF. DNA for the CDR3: TGTGCCAGCAGCTTAGGTGACAGGGGTAATGAGCAGTTCTTC.

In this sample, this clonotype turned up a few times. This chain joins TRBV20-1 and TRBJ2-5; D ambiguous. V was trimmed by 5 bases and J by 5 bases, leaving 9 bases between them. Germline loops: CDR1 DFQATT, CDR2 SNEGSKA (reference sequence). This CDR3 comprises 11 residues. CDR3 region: CSAWLKETQYF. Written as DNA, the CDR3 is TGCAGTGCTTGGCTCAAGGAGACCCAGTACTTC.

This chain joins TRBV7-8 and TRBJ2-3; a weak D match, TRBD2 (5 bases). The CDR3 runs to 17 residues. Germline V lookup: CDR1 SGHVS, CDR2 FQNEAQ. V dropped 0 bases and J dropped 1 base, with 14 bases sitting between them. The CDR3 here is CASSLAPGLARTDTQYF. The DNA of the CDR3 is TGTGCCAGCAGCTTAGCGCCGGGTCTAGCCCGCACAGATACGCAGTATTTT.

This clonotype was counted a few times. The CDR3 region has the DNA TGTGCCAGCAACCAAGTAGGGGGGGAGCTGTTTTTT. It specifies CASNQVGGELFF. The chain links TRBV13 to TRBJ2-2; D not resolved. This CDR3 is built from 12 residues. Looked up from germline, CDR1 is PRHDT and CDR2 is FYEKMQ (reference sequence). Trimming removed 7 bases from V and 8 bases from J, with 11 bases in between.

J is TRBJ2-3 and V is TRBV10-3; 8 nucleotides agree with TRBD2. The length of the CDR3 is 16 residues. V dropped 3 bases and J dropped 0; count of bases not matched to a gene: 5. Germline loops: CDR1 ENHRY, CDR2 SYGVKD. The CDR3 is CAISDPSGGSTDTQYF. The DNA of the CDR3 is TGTGCCATCAGTGACCCCAGCGGGGGTAGCACAGATACGCAGTATTTT.